These 20 T cell receptor beta chains came from one sample sequenced in a study of control samples from healthy donors and cancer patients. Clones were read by immunoSEQ multiplex PCR, and TCRdb kept only the in-frame ones, dropping some. Among tens of thousands of clones listed, 90% to 95% were seen once. Sequenced: blood. These receptors came from a man in his thirties or forties in good health.

This clone occurred a few times. The rearrangement links TRBV30 to TRBJ1-1; TRBD1 aligns across 9 bases. Germline CDR1 GTSNPN, CDR2 SVGIG (reference sequence). The V segment lost 4 bases and the J segment 4 bases; nucleotides outside the gene matches: 7. The CDR3 spans 14 residues. The DNA of the CDR3 is TGTGCCTGGAACCGGGACAGGGCCCCCACTGAAGCTTTCTTT. It is translated as CAWNRDRAPTEAFF. Complete variable domain (other parts from reference TRBV30 and TRBJ1-1): SQTIHQWPATLVQPVGSPLSLECTVEGTSNPNLYWYRQAAGRGLQLLFYSVGIGQISSEVPQNLSASRPQDRQFILSSKKLLLSDSGFYLCAWNRDRAPTEAFFGQGTRLTVV.

The J gene is TRBJ2-1, the V gene TRBV11-2; 8 bases map to TRBD2. The CDR3 is made up of 16 amino acids. Germline CDR1 and CDR2: SGHAT and FQNNGV. V gave up 3 bases and J gave up 0 bases; unmatched junction bases: 4. Written as DNA, the CDR3 is TGTGCCAGCAGCTTGAGCGGGGGACGCTCCTACAATGAGCAGTTCTTC. The encoded protein is CASSLSGGRSYNEQFF.

The chain uses TRBV19 and TRBJ1-6; perhaps TRBD1 as D (5 bases). CDR1 and CDR2 from the germline V gene are LNHDA and SQIVND (reference sequence). The CDR3 contains 13 residues. With 5 bases removed from V and 13 bases from J, the gap between germline ends came to 15 bases. The DNA for the CDR3 is TGTGCCAGTAGTTCGAGGGGAGGGGAGCCCCTCCACTTT. Amino acid sequence: CASSSRGGEPLHF. Based on the CDR3 plus reference TRBV19 and TRBJ1-6, the full variable domain is DGGITQSPKYLFRKEGQNVTLSCEQNLNHDAMYWYRQDPGQGLRLIYYSQIVNDFQKGDIAEGYSVSREKKESFPLTVTSAQKNPTAFYLCASSSRGGEPLHFGNGTRLTVT.

This chain uses TRBV6-5 with TRBJ1-4, with no clear D. Germline-derived CDR1 and CDR2 are MNHEY and SVGAGI. The CDR3 covers 14 residues. Trimming removed 7 bases at V and 4 bases at J, with 13 bases between. For the CDR3, the DNA is TGTGCCAGCAAACGGACGGCGTATAATGAAAAACTGTTTTTT. Its protein product is CASKRTAYNEKLFF.

The V and J genes are TRBV7-9 and TRBJ2-5, with 8 bases fitting TRBD1. Per the germline V gene, CDR1 is SEHNR and CDR2 is FQNEAQ (reference sequence). The junction had 6 bases not matched to a gene; V was cut back by 4 bases and J by 5 bases. There are 14 residues in the CDR3. CDR3 DNA sequence: TGTGCCAGCAGCTCTAGGACAGGGAGGGAGACCCAGTACTTC. This translates into CASSSRTGRETQYF.

The gene calls are TRBV6-2 or TRBV6-3 and TRBJ1-2; the D is unclear. This CDR3 has 11 residues. Germline lookup yields CDR1 MNHEY and CDR2 SVGEGT. V was shortened by 5 bases and J by 1 base, with 2 bases between the two germline ends. CDR3 protein: CASSLNYGYTF. CDR3 nucleotide sequence: TGTGCCAGCAGTCTTAACTATGGCTACACCTTC.

The V and J genes are TRBV11-1 and TRBJ1-6; TRBD1 is a possible D gene (5 bases). V dropped 10 bases and J dropped 6 bases, with 7 bases sitting between them. Germline values: CDR1 SGHAT, CDR2 FQDESV (reference sequence). The CDR3 is made up of 11 amino acids. The CDR3 protein is CATGGNSPLHF. The CDR3 DNA sequence: TGTGCCACGGGGGGTAATTCACCCCTCCACTTT.

This chain connects TRBV18 to TRBJ1-2; 9 positions agree with TRBD1. Germline V lookup: CDR1 KGHSH, CDR2 LQKENI. V was clipped by 3 bases and J by 8 bases; unmatched bases: 7. The CDR3 sequence is 14 residues long. DNA for the CDR3: TGTGCCAGCTCACCCCCGGGACAGGGTGGCGGCTACACCTTC. Protein sequence: CASSPPGQGGGYTF. Full variable domain (outside the CDR3, taken from reference TRBV18 and TRBJ1-2): NAGVMQNPRHLVRRRGQEARLRCSPMKGHSHVYWYRQLPEEGLKFMVYLQKENIIDESGMPKERFSAEFPKEGPSILRIQQVVRGDSAAYFCASSPPGQGGGYTFGSGTRLTVV.

This clone was counted a single time. The chain has TRBV30 and TRBJ2-2, with TRBD2 matching 7 bases. The CDR3 covers 16 residues. With V trimmed by 3 bases and J by 1 base, 8 bases remained unmatched. Germline assignment: CDR1 GTSNPN and CDR2 SVGIG (reference sequence). CDR3 amino acids: CAWSAPLARNTGELFF. For the CDR3, the DNA is TGTGCCTGGAGCGCCCCACTAGCGAGGAACACCGGGGAGCTGTTTTTT.

Worth noting for this clone: Other nucleotide sequences in the sample specify the same CDR3. The chain combines TRBV6-5 with TRBJ1-2; possible D gene TRBD1, 5 bases. The ends were cut back, 4 bases at V and 2 bases at J, with 8 bases in the middle. CDR1 and CDR2 from the germline V gene are MNHEY and SVGAGI. The CDR3 runs to 13 residues. The DNA for the CDR3 is TGTGCCAGCAGTTTGAGGGGAAACTATGGCTACACCTTC. It encodes CASSLRGNYGYTF.

The chain has TRBV7-2 and TRBJ2-7; TRBD1 agrees at 11 bases. The CDR3 loop spans 19 amino acids. Trimming cost V 1 base and J 1 base; bases outside gene matches: 12. The V gene's germline CDR1 is SGHTA and CDR2 FQGNSA. The CDR3 DNA reads TGTGCCAGCAGCTTAGTCGCCGTAGCCGGGACAGGGGGGTCCTACGAGCAGTACTTC. Amino acid sequence: CASSLVAVAGTGGSYEQYF.

The chain uses TRBV25-1 and TRBJ2-5; D is ambiguous. CDR1 is MGHDK and CDR2 is SYGVNS in the germline V gene. The CDR3 has 14 amino acids. V shed 4 bases and J shed 3 bases, with 12 bases lying between them. The CDR3 reads CASSATESEETQYF. The DNA for the CDR3 is TGTGCCAGCAGTGCTACTGAAAGCGAAGAGACCCAGTACTTC.

This clone appeared a few times. The gene calls are TRBV13 and TRBJ1-4, with D perhaps TRBD1 (6 bases). The CDR3 contains 16 residues. Trimming took 5 bases from V and 6 from J, leaving 19 bases between them. Germline lookup yields CDR1 PRHDT and CDR2 FYEKMQ (reference sequence). The CDR3 DNA sequence: TGTGCCAGCAGCGATAGGGGGGGCCCAAGGGATGAAAAACTGTTTTTT. This translates into CASSDRGGPRDEKLFF.

V is TRBV5-6 and J is TRBJ1-5, with D possibly matching TRBD1 (5 bases). The CDR3 consists of 15 residues. The V and J ends lost 4 bases and 1 base respectively, with 12 bases between them. CDR1 and CDR2 (germline): SGHDT, YYEEEE. This chain's CDR3 is CASSIWGPSNQPQHF. CDR3 nucleotide sequence: TGTGCCAGCAGCATCTGGGGACCGAGCAATCAGCCCCAGCATTTT.

The gene calls are TRBV6-4 and TRBJ1-4; D uncertain. Germline CDR1 is MRHNA and CDR2 is SNTAGT. The CDR3 runs to 13 residues. V lost 3 bases and J lost 4, with 6 bases in between. The CDR3: CASSETSNEKLFF. The CDR3 DNA is TGTGCCAGCAGTGAGACCAGTAATGAAAAACTGTTTTTT.

This clone was seen just once. The rearrangement links TRBV7-2 to TRBJ2-3, with D perhaps TRBD2 (5 bases). This CDR3 has 14 residues. V lost 5 bases and J lost 5, with 14 bases in between. CDR1 and CDR2 (germline): SGHTA, FQGNSA. CDR3 sequence reads: CASSGGSGRDTQYF. In DNA, the CDR3 is TGTGCCAGCAGCGGCGGGTCAGGCAGAGATACGCAGTATTTT.

The V and J genes are TRBV28 and TRBJ2-7; tentatively, D is TRBD2 (5 bases). V lost 1 base to trimming and J lost 0 bases, with 13 bases between them. The CDR3 length is 16 residues. CDR1 and CDR2 from the germline V gene are MDHEN and SYDVKM. CDR3 amino acids: CASSLSLRGPSYEQYF. The CDR3 DNA reads as TGTGCCAGCAGTTTATCCCTGCGCGGGCCCTCCTACGAGCAGTACTTC.

The chain links TRBV10-3 to TRBJ2-7, with D possibly TRBD1 on 6 matching bases. The CDR3 has 13 residues. Germline CDR1 and CDR2: ENHRY and SYGVKD. The V end was cut by 8 bases, the J end by 4 bases, with 15 bases between. The CDR3 spells CAIGWGLGYEQYF. DNA of the CDR3: TGTGCCATCGGGTGGGGGCTTGGGTACGAGCAGTACTTC.

The chain is built from TRBV24-1 and TRBJ1-1, with a possible D match to TRBD1 (6 bases). The CDR3 has 15 amino acids. CDR1 and CDR2 from the germline V gene are KGHDR and SFDVKD. V was pared by 3 bases and J by 7 bases, with 17 bases between. CDR3 residues: CATSDGGQGRSEAFF. For the CDR3, the DNA is TGTGCCACCAGTGATGGAGGTCAGGGGCGGAGTGAAGCTTTCTTT.

The rearrangement joins TRBV3-1 (or the pseudogene TRBV3-2) to TRBJ2-3; maybe TRBD2 (6 bases). This CDR3 region has 15 residues. Between the trimmed V and J ends, which lost 3 bases and 4 bases, there was a span of 14 bases. The V gene's germline CDR1 is LGHDT and CDR2 YNNKEL (reference sequence). The chain's CDR3 is CASSQGLIFADTQYF. CDR3 DNA: TGTGCCAGCAGCCAGGGACTGATCTTCGCAGATACGCAGTATTTT.